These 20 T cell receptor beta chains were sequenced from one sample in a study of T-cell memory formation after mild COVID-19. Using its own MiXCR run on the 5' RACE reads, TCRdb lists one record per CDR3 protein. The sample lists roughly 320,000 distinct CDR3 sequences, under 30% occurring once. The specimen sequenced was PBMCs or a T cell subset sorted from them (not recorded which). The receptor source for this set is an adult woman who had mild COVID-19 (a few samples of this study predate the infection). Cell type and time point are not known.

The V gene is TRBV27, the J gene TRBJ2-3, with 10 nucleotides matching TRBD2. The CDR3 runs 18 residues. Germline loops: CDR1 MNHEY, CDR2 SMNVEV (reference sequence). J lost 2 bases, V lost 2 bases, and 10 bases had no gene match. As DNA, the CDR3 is TGTGCCAGCAGTTTACGGCGTAGCGGGAGGATGAACACAGATACGCAGTATTTT. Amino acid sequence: CASSLRRSGRMNTDTQYF.

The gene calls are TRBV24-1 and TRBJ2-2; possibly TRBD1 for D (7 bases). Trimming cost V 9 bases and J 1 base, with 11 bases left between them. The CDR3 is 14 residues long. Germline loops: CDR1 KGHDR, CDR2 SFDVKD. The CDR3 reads CATQGGRNTGELFF. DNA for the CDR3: TGTGCCACCCAGGGGGGAAGGAACACCGGGGAGCTGTTTTTT.

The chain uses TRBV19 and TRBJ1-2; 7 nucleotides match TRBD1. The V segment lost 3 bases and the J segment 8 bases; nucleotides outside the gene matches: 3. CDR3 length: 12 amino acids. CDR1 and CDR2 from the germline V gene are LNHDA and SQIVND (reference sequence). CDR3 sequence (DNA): TGTGCCAGTAGTATCGAAGGGGGCGGCTACACCTTC. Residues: CASSIEGGGYTF.

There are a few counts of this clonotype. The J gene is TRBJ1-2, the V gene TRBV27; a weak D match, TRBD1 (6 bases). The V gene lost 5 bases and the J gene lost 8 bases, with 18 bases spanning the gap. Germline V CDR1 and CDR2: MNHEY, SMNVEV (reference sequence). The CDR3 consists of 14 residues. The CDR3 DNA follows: TGTGCCAGCAGTCCCACCAACAGGGTATCAGGCTACACCTTC. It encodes CASSPTNRVSGYTF.

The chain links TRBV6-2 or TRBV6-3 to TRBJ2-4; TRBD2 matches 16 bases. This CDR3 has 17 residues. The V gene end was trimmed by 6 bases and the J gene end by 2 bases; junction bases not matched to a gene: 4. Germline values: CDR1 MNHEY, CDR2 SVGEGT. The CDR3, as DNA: TGTGCCAGCAGCGGGACTAGCGGGAGGGGAACCAAAAACATTCAGTACTTC. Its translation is CASSGTSGRGTKNIQYF.

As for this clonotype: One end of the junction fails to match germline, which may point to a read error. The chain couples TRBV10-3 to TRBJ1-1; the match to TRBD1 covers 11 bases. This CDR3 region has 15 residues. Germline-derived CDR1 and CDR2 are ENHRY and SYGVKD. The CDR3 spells CALSQDRGQGTEAFF. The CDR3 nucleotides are TGTGCCCTCAGTCAGGACAGGGGGCAGGGCACTGAAGCTTTCTTT.

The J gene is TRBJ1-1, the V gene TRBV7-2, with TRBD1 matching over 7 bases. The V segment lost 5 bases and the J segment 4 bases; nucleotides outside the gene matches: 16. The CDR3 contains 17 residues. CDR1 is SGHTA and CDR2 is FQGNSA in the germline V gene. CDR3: CASSLTEGTVFGTEAFF. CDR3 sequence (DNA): TGTGCCAGCAGCCTTACGGAGGGGACAGTTTTTGGCACTGAAGCTTTCTTT. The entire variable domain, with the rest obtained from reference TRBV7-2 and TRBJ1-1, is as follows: GAGVSQSPSNKVTEKGKDVELRCDPISGHTALYWYRQSLGQGLEFLIYFQGNSAPDKSGLPSDRFSAERTGGSVSTLTIQRTQQEDSAVYLCASSLTEGTVFGTEAFFGQGTRLTVV.

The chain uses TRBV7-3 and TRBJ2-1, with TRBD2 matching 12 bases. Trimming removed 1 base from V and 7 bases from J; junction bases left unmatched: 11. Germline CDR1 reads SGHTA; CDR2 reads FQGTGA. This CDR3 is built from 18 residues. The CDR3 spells CASSLRPATSGSSNEQFF. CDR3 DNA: TGTGCCAGCAGCTTAAGGCCCGCGACTAGCGGGAGTAGTAATGAGCAGTTCTTC.

The CDR3 nucleotides read TGTGCCTGGAGCCAAGCAGGGGGCACTGAAGCTTTCTTT. Its translation: CAWSQAGGTEAFF. The rearrangement links TRBV30 to TRBJ1-1, with TRBD1 identical over 7 bases. V lost 3 bases and J lost 4; bases outside the gene matches: 5. Germline CDR1 and CDR2: GTSNPN and SVGIG (reference sequence). The CDR3 has 13 residues.

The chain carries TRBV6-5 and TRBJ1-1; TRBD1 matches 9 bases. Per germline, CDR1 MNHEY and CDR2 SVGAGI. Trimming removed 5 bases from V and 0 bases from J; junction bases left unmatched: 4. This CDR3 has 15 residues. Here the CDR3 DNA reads TGTGCCAGCAGTCGGACAGGGGTCCTGAACACTGAAGCTTTCTTT. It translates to CASSRTGVLNTEAFF.

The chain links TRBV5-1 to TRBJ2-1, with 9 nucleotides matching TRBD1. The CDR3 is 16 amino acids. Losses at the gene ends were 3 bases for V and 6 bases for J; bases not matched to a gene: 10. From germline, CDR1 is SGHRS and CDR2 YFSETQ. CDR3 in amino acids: CASSSTSGGQGNEQFF. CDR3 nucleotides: TGCGCCAGCAGCTCGACCTCAGGGGGACAGGGCAATGAGCAGTTCTTC. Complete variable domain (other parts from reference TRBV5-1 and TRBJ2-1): KAGVTQTPRYLIKTRGQQVTLSCSPISGHRSVSWYQQTPGQGLQFLFEYFSETQRNKGNFPGRFSGRQFSNSRSEMNVSTLELGDSALYLCASSSTSGGQGNEQFFGPGTRLTVL.

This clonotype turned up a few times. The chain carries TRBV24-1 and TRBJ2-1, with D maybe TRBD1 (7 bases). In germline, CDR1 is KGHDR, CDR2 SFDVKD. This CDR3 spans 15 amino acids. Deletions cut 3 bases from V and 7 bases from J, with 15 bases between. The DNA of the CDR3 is TGTGCCACCAGTGATCCGACAGGGAGGCAGAATGAGCAGTTCTTC. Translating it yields CATSDPTGRQNEQFF.

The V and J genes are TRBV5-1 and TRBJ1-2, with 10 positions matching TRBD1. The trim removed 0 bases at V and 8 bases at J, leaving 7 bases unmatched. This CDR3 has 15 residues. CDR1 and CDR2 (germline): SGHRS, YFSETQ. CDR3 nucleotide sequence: TGCGCCAGCAGCTTGGGGGACAGGGGAGTCGGCGGCTACACCTTC. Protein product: CASSLGDRGVGGYTF. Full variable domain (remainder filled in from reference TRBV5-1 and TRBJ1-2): KAGVTQTPRYLIKTRGQQVTLSCSPISGHRSVSWYQQTPGQGLQFLFEYFSETQRNKGNFPGRFSGRQFSNSRSEMNVSTLELGDSALYLCASSLGDRGVGGYTFGSGTRLTVV.

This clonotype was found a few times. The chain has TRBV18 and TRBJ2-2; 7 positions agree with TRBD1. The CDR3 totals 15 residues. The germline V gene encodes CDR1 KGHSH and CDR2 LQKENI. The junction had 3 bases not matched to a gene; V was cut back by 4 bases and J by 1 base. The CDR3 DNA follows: TGTGCCAGCTCACGTCAGGGGGTGAACACCGGGGAGCTGTTTTTT. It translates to CASSRQGVNTGELFF.

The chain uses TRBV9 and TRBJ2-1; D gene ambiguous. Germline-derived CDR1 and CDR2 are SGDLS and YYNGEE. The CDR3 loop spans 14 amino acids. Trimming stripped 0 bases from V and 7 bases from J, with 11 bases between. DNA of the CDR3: TGTGCCAGCAGCGTAGTATTTTCGGCAAATGAGCAGTTCTTC. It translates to CASSVVFSANEQFF.

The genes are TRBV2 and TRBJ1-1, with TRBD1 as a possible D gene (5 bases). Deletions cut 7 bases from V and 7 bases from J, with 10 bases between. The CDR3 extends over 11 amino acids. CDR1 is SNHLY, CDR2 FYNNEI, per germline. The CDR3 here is CASKGRGEAFF. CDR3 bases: TGTGCCAGCAAGGGGAGGGGTGAAGCTTTCTTT.

The DNA for the CDR3 is TGTGCCAGCAGCCTAAGCCCCAGAGAAGCTTTCTTT. It encodes CASSLSPREAFF. The rearrangement joins TRBV5-5 to TRBJ1-1; D call uncertain. From germline, CDR1 is SGHKS and CDR2 YYEKEE (reference sequence). This CDR3 region has 12 residues. V lost 4 bases to trimming and J lost 8 bases, with 12 bases between them. Full variable domain (missing parts from reference TRBV5-5 and TRBJ1-1): DAGVTQSPTHLIKTRGQQVTLRCSPISGHKSVSWYQQVLGQGPQFIFQYYEKEERGRGNFPDRFSARQFPNYSSELNVNALLLGDSALYLCASSLSPREAFFGQGTRLTVV.

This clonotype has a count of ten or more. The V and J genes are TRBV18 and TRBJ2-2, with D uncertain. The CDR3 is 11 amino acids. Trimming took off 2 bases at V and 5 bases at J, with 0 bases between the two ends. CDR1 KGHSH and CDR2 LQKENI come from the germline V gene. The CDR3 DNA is TGTGCCAGCTCACCAACCGGGGAGCTGTTTTTT. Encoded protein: CASSPTGELFF.

The chain's CDR3 is CASSLGLATGNEQFF. The CDR3 DNA reads TGTGCCAGCAGCCTGGGACTAGCGACCGGTAATGAGCAGTTCTTC. This sequence joins TRBV9 and TRBJ2-1; 10 bases fit TRBD2. V trimming: 4 bases; J trimming: 7 bases; junction bases outside the gene matches: 8. The CDR3 totals 15 residues. Germline V gives CDR1 SGDLS, CDR2 YYNGEE.

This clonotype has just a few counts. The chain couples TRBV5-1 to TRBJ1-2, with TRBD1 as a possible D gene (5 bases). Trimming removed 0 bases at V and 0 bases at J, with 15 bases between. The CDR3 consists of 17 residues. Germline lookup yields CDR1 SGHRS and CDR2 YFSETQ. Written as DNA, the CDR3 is TGCGCCAGCAGCTTGGGAGGTTTAGGGACTGCTAACTATGGCTACACCTTC. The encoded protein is CASSLGGLGTANYGYTF.